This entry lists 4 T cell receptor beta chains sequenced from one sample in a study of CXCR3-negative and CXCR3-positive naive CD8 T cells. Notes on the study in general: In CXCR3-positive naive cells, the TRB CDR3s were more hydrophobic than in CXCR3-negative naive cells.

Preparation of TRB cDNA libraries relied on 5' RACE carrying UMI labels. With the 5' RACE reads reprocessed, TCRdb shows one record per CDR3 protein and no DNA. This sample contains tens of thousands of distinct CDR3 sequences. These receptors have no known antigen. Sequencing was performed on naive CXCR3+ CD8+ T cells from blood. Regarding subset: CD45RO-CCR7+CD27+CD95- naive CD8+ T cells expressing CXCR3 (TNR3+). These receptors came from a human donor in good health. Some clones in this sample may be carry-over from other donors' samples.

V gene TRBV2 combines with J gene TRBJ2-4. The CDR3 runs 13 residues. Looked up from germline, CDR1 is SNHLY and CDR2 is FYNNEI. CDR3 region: CASSGVPKNIQYF.

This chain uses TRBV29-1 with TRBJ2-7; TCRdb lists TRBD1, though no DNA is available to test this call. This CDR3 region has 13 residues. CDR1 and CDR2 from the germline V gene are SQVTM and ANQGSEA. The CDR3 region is CSMRWAKAYEQYF.

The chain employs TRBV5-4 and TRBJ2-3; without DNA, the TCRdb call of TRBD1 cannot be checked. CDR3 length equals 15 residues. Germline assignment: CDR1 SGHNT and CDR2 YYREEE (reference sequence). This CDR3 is CASSSRAGGTDTQYF.

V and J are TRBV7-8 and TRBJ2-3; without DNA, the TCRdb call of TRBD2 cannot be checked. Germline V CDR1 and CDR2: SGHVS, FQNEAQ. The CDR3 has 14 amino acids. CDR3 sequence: CASSLAYGLETQYF.